The following is a T cell receptor beta chain sequence with its context. Its specificity is not known. The study amplified TCR beta CDR3 regions using RNA transcripts. In the first round, RT-PCR was carried out with HTBI primers, and a multiplex PCR formed the second round. TCRdb analysed the multiplex PCR reads with MiXCR anew, one entry per CDR3 protein. The repertoire holds a few hundred thousand distinct CDR3 sequences, with approximately 35% as singletons. V lost 6 bases to trimming and J lost 9 bases, with 9 bases between them. The CDR3 totals 12 residues. Germline V lookup: CDR1 SNHLY, CDR2 FYNNEI. This sample is drawn from a study of Graves' ophthalmopathy and Graves' hyperthyroidism. Study results and caveats: Most thyroid clonotypes expanded beyond 0.001 frequency were also found in blood. Discrimination between ophthalmopathy and stable hyperthyroidism by a 13-signature model showed more than 85% sensitivity and over 70% specificity. The model predicted progression of ophthalmopathy with a sensitivity of roughly 70%, and its specificity was 72.22%.

New diagnoses, under 2 months' duration, and ages 18 to 65 characterized the hyperthyroidism patients. The sequenced sample was peripheral blood or thyroid tissue (not recorded which). This receptor was obtained from an adult man with Graves' hyperthyroidism. The chain combines TRBV2 with TRBJ1-6; D possibly corresponds to TRBD1 (6 bases). The CDR3 spells CASRAGASPLHF. The CDR3 region has the DNA TGTGCCAGCAGAGCAGGGGCTTCACCCCTCCACTTT.